This TCR beta chain was sequenced during a study of immune characterization of retroperitoneal liposarcoma. Via MiXCR, TCRdb re-called the PCR reads, giving one row per CDR3 protein. The sample lists about 11,000 distinct CDR3 sequences; 40% to 55% were seen once. The CDR3 has 15 residues. V was cut by 7 bases and J by 1 base, with 14 bases left in between. The germline V gene has CDR1 MNHNS and CDR2 SASEGT. This clonotype was obtained from a female donor with retroperitoneal liposarcoma. Sequencing was carried out using tumor tissue. The rearrangement uses TRBV6-1 and TRBJ2-1; D might be TRBD1 (5 bases). The CDR3 spells CASTLGAGSYNEQFF. DNA of the CDR3: TGTGCCAGCACCCTAGGGGCAGGATCCTACAATGAGCAGTTCTTC.